The sequence of this T cell receptor beta chain was determined in a study of regulatory T cells in long-lasting Graves disease. The CDR3 covers 16 residues. The V gene lost 3 bases and the J gene lost 10 bases, with 22 bases spanning the gap. Germline CDR1 reads MNHGY; CDR2 reads SVAAGI. This clonotype has at least ten counts. Assembly of TCR beta libraries relied on iRepertoire HTBI primers together with Arm-PCR of CDR3 regions. Authors' processing steps: Overall, samples carried approximately 60 TRBV and 14 TRBJ segments. TCRdb analysed the multiplex PCR reads with MiXCR anew, one entry per CDR3 protein. The V and J calls were determined by TCRdb, not by the authors. This table holds around 250,000 distinct CDR3 sequences, about 20% found once. Time point indicated: newly diagnosed GD, antithyroid drugs for less than 3 months. Researchers made the TCR library from RNA that was extracted from PBMCs. Staff took roughly 8.8 milliliters of peripheral blood and put it into EDTA tubes.

These data were also filed under a second study, of T cells in Graves' hyperthyroidism and ophthalmopathy.

The chain is built from TRBV6-9 and TRBJ2-1, with a tentative D call TRBD1 (7 bases). This TCR derives from a woman in her thirties with Graves disease. Sequencing used peripheral blood mononuclear cells (PBMCs), obtained at new diagnosis, from a patient treated with antithyroid drugs. CDR3: CASSYRTTGEVVEQFF. CDR3 bases: TGTGCCAGCAGTTACCGCACTACAGGGGAGGTGGTCGAGCAGTTCTTC.